Following are 20 T cell receptor beta chains from one sample sequenced in a study of CD8 T cells in ankylosing spondylitis. Study results and caveats: What appeared characteristic of ankylosing spondylitis blood was a TCR beta motif of fewer than ten highly homologous variants.

TCRdb re-derived calls from the 5' RACE reads in MiXCR, one entry per CDR3 protein. The sample records about 540,000 distinct CDR3 sequences, approximately 12% being singletons. Their cognate antigens are unknown. Input material: blood, either unsorted or a sorted T cell fraction (not recorded which). All receptors derive from a male donor with ankylosing spondylitis.

This clonotype was detected many times. The chain links TRBV5-1 to TRBJ1-1; unclear D gene. Germline V CDR1 and CDR2: SGHRS, YFSETQ. There are 14 residues in the CDR3. V lost 4 bases and J 1 base, leaving 11 bases between the germline ends. DNA of the CDR3: TGCGCCAGCAGCCCGGAGGCAGGGAACACTGAAGCTTTCTTT. Translating it yields CASSPEAGNTEAFF.

The chain has TRBV7-2 and TRBJ1-5, with TRBD1 as a possible D gene (5 bases). Trimming took off 3 bases at V and 6 bases at J, with 9 bases between the two ends. Per the germline V gene, CDR1 is SGHTA and CDR2 is FQGNSA. The CDR3 runs 13 residues. In nucleotides, the CDR3 is TGTGCCAGCAGCTTGCAGGGACTTCAGCCCCAGCATTTT. This translates into CASSLQGLQPQHF.

This clonotype was counted a few times. The chain combines TRBV12-3 or TRBV12-4 with TRBJ2-7; 9 bases are a match to TRBD1. V shed 3 bases, J shed 3 bases, and the junction held 6 bases outside the gene matches. This CDR3 has 15 amino acids. The CDR3 nucleotides are TGTGCCAGCAGTTTCGGGATGGACAGGGGCTACGAGCAGTACTTC. It yields the protein CASSFGMDRGYEQYF.

This clonotype was counted between two and nine times. The chain uses TRBV5-1 and TRBJ2-3; 8 bases are shared with TRBD1. Trimming removed 9 bases from V and 4 bases from J; junction bases left unmatched: 10. This CDR3 is built from 14 residues. Germline CDR1 SGHRS, CDR2 YFSETQ. CDR3: CATRSTGGSDTQYF. CDR3 coding DNA: TGCGCCACCCGAAGTACAGGGGGGTCAGATACGCAGTATTTT.

This clonotype was seen only a few times. This rearrangement joins TRBV7-9 to TRBJ2-7, with D possibly matching TRBD1 (5 bases). V was trimmed by 2 bases and J by 2 bases, leaving 10 bases between them. The germline gives CDR1 SEHNR, CDR2 FQNEAQ (reference sequence). CDR3 length: 14 residues. This chain's CDR3 is CASSLNRQPYEQYV. The CDR3 nucleotides are TGTGCCAGCAGCTTAAACAGGCAGCCCTACGAGCAGTACGTC.

This clonotype came up a few times. This chain connects TRBV6-5 to TRBJ1-2; D is possibly TRBD1 (5 bases). The germline V gene encodes CDR1 MNHEY and CDR2 SVGAGI. Trimming stripped 2 bases from V and 3 bases from J, with 10 bases between. CDR3 size: 14 residues. CDR3 sequence (DNA): TGTGCCAGCAGTTACGGGGAGGGACACTATGGCTACACCTTC. Translated, it gives CASSYGEGHYGYTF.

The table lists this clonotype with a few counts. The V gene is TRBV3-1, the J gene TRBJ2-6; unclear D gene. With 0 bases removed from V and 0 bases from J, the gap between germline ends came to 6 bases. CDR1 and CDR2 from the germline V gene are LGHDT and YNNKEL (reference sequence). The CDR3 length is 16 residues. CDR3 residues: CASSQDSGSGANVLTF. The CDR3, as DNA: TGTGCCAGCAGCCAAGACTCAGGCTCTGGGGCCAACGTCCTGACTTTC. Together with reference TRBV3-1 and TRBJ2-6, the CDR3 gives the full variable domain: DTAVSQTPKYLVTQMGNDKSIKCEQNLGHDTMYWYKQDSKKFLKIMFSYNNKELIINETVPNRFSPKSPDKAHLNLHINSLELGDSAVYFCASSQDSGSGANVLTFGAGSRLTVL.

This clonotype has a count of ten or more. V and J are TRBV4-1 and TRBJ2-5; weak D call: TRBD1 (6 bases). V gave up 6 bases and J gave up 1 base, with 12 bases separating them. Germline-derived CDR1 and CDR2 are MGHRA and YSYEKL. The CDR3 consists of 14 residues. The CDR3 reads CASSYRDIQETQYF. The CDR3 coding sequence is TGCGCCAGCAGTTACAGGGATATCCAAGAGACCCAGTACTTC.

This sequence joins TRBV11-2 and TRBJ2-3; a possible D gene is TRBD2 (5 bases). CDR1 and CDR2 (germline): SGHAT, FQNNGV. There are 15 residues in the CDR3. Trimming took 1 base from V and 2 from J, leaving 10 bases between them. CDR3 DNA sequence: TGTGCCAGCAGCTTAGTCCGGACTCACACAGATACGCAGTATTTT. Translating gives CASSLVRTHTDTQYF.

This clonotype has more than one count but fewer than ten. This chain uses TRBV7-2 with TRBJ1-1; TRBD1 is a possible D gene (5 bases). V lost 0 bases to trimming and J lost 1 base, with 15 bases between them. This CDR3 region has 17 residues. Germline CDR1 reads SGHTA; CDR2 reads FQGNSA. CDR3 region: CASSLAAGQGQNTEAFF. CDR3 nucleotide sequence: TGTGCCAGCAGCTTAGCAGCAGGACAAGGGCAGAACACTGAAGCTTTCTTT.

The gene calls are TRBV11-2 and TRBJ2-7; possible D gene TRBD2, 5 bases. V was shortened by 1 base and J by 2 bases, with 12 bases between the two germline ends. The CDR3 runs 15 residues. The germline V gene encodes CDR1 SGHAT and CDR2 FQNNGV. The CDR3 DNA sequence: TGTGCCAGCAGCTTAGGGTTAGCGAGTGCCTACGAGCAGTACTTC. It codes for CASSLGLASAYEQYF.

This sequence joins TRBV7-2 and TRBJ2-7; TRBD1 or TRBD2 may be the D gene (5 bases each). There are 15 residues in the CDR3. The germline CDR1 and CDR2 sequences are SGHTA and FQGNSA. With 5 bases removed from V and 2 bases from J, the gap between germline ends came to 16 bases. CDR3 in DNA: TGTGCCAGCAGCCCCAAAAGGGGAGCGACCTACGAGCAGTACTTC. Its protein is CASSPKRGATYEQYF.

V usage is TRBV3-1 and J usage is TRBJ2-1, with D perhaps TRBD2 (5 bases). V was pared by 4 bases and J by 8 bases, with 18 bases between. The CDR3 has 15 amino acids. Germline V gives CDR1 LGHDT, CDR2 YNNKEL (reference sequence). The CDR3 loop is CASSPTAGKVYEQFF. The CDR3 DNA sequence: TGTGCCAGCAGCCCCACGGCGGGTAAGGTCTATGAGCAGTTCTTC.

The sample holds many counts of this clonotype. This rearrangement joins TRBV29-1 to TRBJ1-1; a weak D match, TRBD1 (5 bases). V lost 3 bases, J lost 3 bases, and 17 bases lay in between. The CDR3 covers 15 residues. CDR1 is SQVTM and CDR2 is ANQGSEA in the germline V gene. The CDR3 sequence is CSVEGVAGKYTEAFF. CDR3 DNA sequence: TGCAGCGTTGAGGGGGTGGCAGGAAAATACACTGAAGCTTTCTTT. Full variable domain (rest looked up from reference TRBV29-1 and TRBJ1-1): SAVISQKPSRDICQRGTSLTIQCQVDSQVTMMFWYRQQPGQSLTLIATANQGSEATYESGFVIDKFPISRPNLTFSTLTVSNMSPEDSSIYLCSVEGVAGKYTEAFFGQGTRLTVV.

The rearrangement uses TRBV18 and TRBJ2-5; D possibly corresponds to TRBD2 (6 bases). The CDR3 extends over 14 amino acids. Trimming took 2 bases from V and 5 from J, leaving 12 bases between them. The germline V gene has CDR1 KGHSH and CDR2 LQKENI. DNA for the CDR3: TGTGCCAGCTCACCAGGGGGGAATGTGGAGACCCAGTACTTC. Protein sequence: CASSPGGNVETQYF.

The J gene is TRBJ2-1, the V gene TRBV10-2; TRBD2 agrees at 13 bases. V was clipped by 2 bases and J by 10 bases; unmatched bases: 5. Germline V gene sequence: CDR1 WSHSY, CDR2 SAAADI. The CDR3 covers 15 residues. The CDR3, as DNA: TGCGCCAGCAGTGAGCCCGGACTAGCGGGAGTAGAGCAGTTCTTC. Translation gives CASSEPGLAGVEQFF.

The J gene is TRBJ1-1, the V gene TRBV29-1, with a weak D call TRBD1 (5 bases). V lost 1 base to trimming and J lost 0 bases, with 18 bases between them. This CDR3 spans 17 amino acids. Germline V gene sequence: CDR1 SQVTM, CDR2 ANQGSEA. The CDR3 region is CSVEAFGGVIMNTEAFF. In DNA, the CDR3 is TGCAGCGTTGAAGCCTTTGGGGGAGTGATTATGAACACTGAAGCTTTCTTT.

This clonotype was recorded at least ten times. This sequence joins TRBV3-1 and TRBJ1-5; a weak D match, TRBD1 (5 bases). V was shortened by 1 base and J by 6 bases, with 10 bases between the two germline ends. CDR1 is LGHDT and CDR2 is YNNKEL in the germline V gene (reference sequence). This CDR3 spans 14 amino acids. This CDR3 reads CASSQGGFGQPQHF. CDR3 DNA: TGTGCCAGCAGCCAAGGGGGGTTTGGTCAGCCCCAGCATTTT.

This clonotype turned up a few times. The CDR3 DNA reads as TGTGCCAGCAGGCGCGGACCCATCCTCGGCGGGGAGCTGTTTTTT. Protein product: CASRRGPILGGELFF. The V and J genes are TRBV12-3 or TRBV12-4 and TRBJ2-2; D unresolved. V lost 6 bases, J lost 7 bases, and 18 bases lay in between. The CDR3 runs to 15 residues.

This clonotype was seen ten or more times. The J gene is TRBJ2-1, the V gene TRBV29-1, with D unresolved. The V end was cut by 6 bases, the J end by 5 bases, with 5 bases between. The CDR3 has 10 amino acids. The germline CDR1 and CDR2 sequences are SQVTM and ANQGSEA. CDR3 DNA sequence: TGCAGCGTCTTAGACAATGAGCAGTTCTTC. It codes for CSVLDNEQFF.